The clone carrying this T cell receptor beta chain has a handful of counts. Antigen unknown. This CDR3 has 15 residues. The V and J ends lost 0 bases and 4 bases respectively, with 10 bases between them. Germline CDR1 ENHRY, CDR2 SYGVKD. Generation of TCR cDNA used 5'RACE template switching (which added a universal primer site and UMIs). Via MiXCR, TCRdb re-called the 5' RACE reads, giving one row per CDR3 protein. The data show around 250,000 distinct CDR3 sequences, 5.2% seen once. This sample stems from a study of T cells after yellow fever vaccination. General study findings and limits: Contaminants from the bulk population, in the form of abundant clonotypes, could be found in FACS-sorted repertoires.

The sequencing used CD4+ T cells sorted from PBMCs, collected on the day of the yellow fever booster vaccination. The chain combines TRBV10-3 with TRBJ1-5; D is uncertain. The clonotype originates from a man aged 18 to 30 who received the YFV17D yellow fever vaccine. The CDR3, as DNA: TGTGCCATCAGTGAGTCTGGACCAGAAAATCAGCCCCAGCATTTT. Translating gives CAISESGPENQPQHF.